Below, 8 T cell receptor beta chains from the same sample are listed, as sequenced in a study of persistence of HIV-infected CD4 T cells. This was the immunoSEQ version 4 assay in survey mode. Using immunoSEQ multiplex PCR, the repertoire was profiled, and TCRdb retains in-frame clones only, with some absent. Of about 36,000 clones in the sample, about 85% were seen once. Cells were stimulated with overlapping HIV-1 Gag 15-mer peptides. CD40L-negative CD69-negative CD45RO-high memory CD4+ T cells were sorted as populations depleted of antigen-responding cells. These receptors have no identified antigens. The sequencing used cultured CD4+ T cells from PBMCs, collected from a patient who received antiretroviral therapy. The receptors derive from an adult with HIV. The donor label of this sample is uncertain.

The CDR3 DNA reads as TGTGCCACCAGCAGAGATTTGAGTGGGGCTGCCTACGAGCAGTACTTC. This codes for CATSRDLSGAAYEQYF. This chain links TRBV15 with TRBJ2-7; D perhaps matches TRBD1 (5 bases). Germline V gives CDR1 LNHNV, CDR2 YYDKDF (reference sequence). Deletions cut 0 bases from V and 2 bases from J, with 14 bases between. CDR3 size: 16 residues.

Only a few counts were recorded for this clone. V is TRBV6-5 and J is TRBJ2-2; possible D gene TRBD1, 5 bases. The ends were cut back, 7 bases at V and 0 bases at J, with 6 bases in the middle. This CDR3 contains 13 residues. In germline, CDR1 is MNHEY, CDR2 SVGAGI. The chain's CDR3 is CASTTANTGELFF. The DNA for the CDR3 is TGTGCCAGCACGACAGCGAACACCGGGGAGCTGTTTTTT.

The chain has TRBV4-1 and TRBJ2-7, with D possibly TRBD1 on 6 matching bases. Germline assignment: CDR1 MGHRA and CDR2 YSYEKL. This CDR3 spans 16 amino acids. V gave up 4 bases and J gave up 7 bases, with 23 bases separating them. CDR3 residues: CASSLRADSTRPEQYF. CDR3 bases: TGCGCCAGCAGCCTTAGAGCGGACAGCACTCGTCCTGAGCAGTACTTC.

The V call is TRBV29-1, the J call TRBJ2-7; D possibly corresponds to TRBD1 (5 bases). This CDR3 is built from 14 residues. With 7 bases removed from V and 3 bases from J, the gap between germline ends came to 19 bases. From germline, CDR1 is SQVTM and CDR2 ANQGSEA. This CDR3 is CSAQNNRFGYEQYF. The CDR3 bases are TGCAGCGCCCAGAACAACAGGTTTGGCTACGAGCAGTACTTC.

This sequence joins TRBV6-5 and TRBJ1-5, with 8 bases fitting TRBD1. This CDR3 contains 14 residues. CDR1 is MNHEY, CDR2 SVGAGI, per germline. With 6 bases clipped from V and 6 bases from J, the junction kept 7 bases outside the gene matches. The CDR3 bases are TGTGCCAGCAGCACTGGACAGGGACCTCAGCCCCAGCATTTT. It codes for CASSTGQGPQPQHF.

The chain employs TRBV10-3 and TRBJ1-5, with no clear D. The CDR3 length is 15 residues. Trimming cost V 0 bases and J 3 bases, with 9 bases left between them. The germline V gene has CDR1 ENHRY and CDR2 SYGVKD. CDR3 nucleotide sequence: TGTGCCATCAGTGAGTCGACATTTTACAATCAGCCCCAGCATTTT. Its protein product is CAISESTFYNQPQHF.

The chain links TRBV16 to TRBJ2-5, with unresolved D. V gave up 2 bases and J gave up 1 base, with 5 bases separating them. CDR3 length: 13 residues. Germline V gene sequence: CDR1 KGHSY, CDR2 FQNENV. DNA of the CDR3: TGTGCCAGCAGCCAAGATCCCCAAGAGACCCAGTACTTC. Protein product: CASSQDPQETQYF.

V is TRBV5-5 and J is TRBJ1-3; D gene ambiguous. Trimming stripped 3 bases from V and 2 bases from J, with 9 bases between. The CDR3 sequence is 14 residues long. Per germline, CDR1 SGHKS and CDR2 YYEKEE (reference sequence). The CDR3 DNA sequence: TGTGCCAGCAGCTCGAGGGCAGCTGGAAACACCATATATTTT. The encoded protein is CASSSRAAGNTIYF.